A selection of T cell receptor beta chains follows, all from one sample in a study of T-cell reconstitution after alpha-beta-depleted transplantation in children. TCRdb independently ran MiXCR on the PCR reads; one entry per CDR3 protein. The profile covers around 800,000 distinct CDR3 sequences, with under 20% appearing a single time and approximately 5% taken by the ten largest. The source material was PBMCs, mostly from graft donor cells, sampled 360 days after TCRalphabeta/CD19-depleted stem cell transplant. The receptors shown here come from a male patient younger than 18 who had a stem cell transplant for acute lymphoblastic leukemia, so the T cells may come from the graft donor. Both conserved end residues are part of each CDR3. D genes are given only for firm matches.

V gene	J gene	D gene	CDR3 protein
TRBV5-1	TRBJ2-1	TRBD2	CASSFGRTSGRARSSYNEQFF
TRBV12-3/TRBV12-4	TRBJ2-7	.	CASSLRVSATYEQYF
TRBV5-5	TRBJ2-1	TRBD2	CASSFVGGPGEQFF
TRBV6-5	TRBJ1-1	.	CASSYAFWSRANTEAFF
TRBV5-5	TRBJ1-1	TRBD1	CASSTGQANTEAFF
TRBV12-3/TRBV12-4	TRBJ2-1	.	CASIGVLARYNEQFF
TRBV20-1	TRBJ2-3	.	CSASRGGPDTQYF
TRBV4-1	TRBJ2-6	TRBD1	CASTHPGGADGANVLTF
TRBV5-1	TRBJ2-2	TRBD2	CASGRLAGAPGELFF
TRBV12-3/TRBV12-4	TRBJ2-3	.	CASRGADTQYF
TRBV29-1	TRBJ2-5	.	CSVPDSPETQYF